What follows is one T cell receptor (beta chain) and its context. Its antigen remains unidentified. This sample is drawn from a study of response to subunit inactivated influenza vaccine. In TCRdb, the RT-PCR reads were re-called with MiXCR into one record per CDR3 protein. This sample carries approximately 520,000 distinct CDR3 sequences, 15% to 20% of them seen once, and the ten largest clones take 3%. V was cut by 3 bases and J by 4 bases, with 16 bases left in between. The CDR3 runs to 16 residues. CDR1 SGHKS and CDR2 YYEKEE come from the germline V gene (reference sequence). Points from the study as a whole: There was a suggestion from the authors that each seasonal influenza vaccination recruits few new T cells.

This specimen consisted of CD4+ T cells sorted from PBMCs, obtained less than 30 months after vaccination. The rearrangement joins TRBV5-5 to TRBJ2-2; maybe TRBD2 (6 bases). This receptor was taken from a man aged 50-75 years who received an inactivated influenza vaccine. The CDR3 DNA reads TGTGCCAGCAGCTCAAGAGGACTATCTTCCACCGGGGAGCTGTTTTTT. Encoded protein: CASSSRGLSSTGELFF.